These 13 T cell receptor beta chains came from one sample sequenced in a study of cytomegalovirus exposure and HLA in healthy donors. In the PCR, 60 Vbeta and 13 Jbeta primers were used. Profiled with immunoSEQ multiplex PCR; TCRdb holds only in-frame clones, not every one. The data contain 140,000 to 150,000 clones, roughly 80% of them singletons. The sample comprised PBMCs. The source of these receptors is a male donor in good health and CMV-seronegative.

The sample holds one count of this clone. The V and J genes are TRBV4-2 and TRBJ2-5, with 10 bases matching TRBD2. The DNA end favors TRBJ2-7, so the J call may be wrong. This CDR3 has 17 amino acids. Germline V CDR1 and CDR2: LGHNA, YNFKEQ. The CDR3 protein is CASSQDSVASGSYEQYF. The CDR3 region has the DNA TGTGCCAGCAGCCAAGATTCTGTCGCTAGCGGGAGCTACGAGCAGTACTTC.

This chain uses TRBV6-5 with TRBJ1-1; D perhaps matches TRBD1 (5 bases). The V gene's germline CDR1 is MNHEY and CDR2 SVGAGI. V lost 5 bases and J lost 10, with 20 bases in between. CDR3 length: 14 amino acids. The CDR3 DNA reads TGTGCCAGCAGTCCCCGTCACCGGGACTCGGGAGCTTTCTTT. This translates into CASSPRHRDSGAFF.

The V call is TRBV27, the J call TRBJ1-3; 7 bases are shared with TRBD1. Germline CDR1 reads MNHEY; CDR2 reads SMNVEV (reference sequence). V dropped 5 bases and J dropped 4; count of bases not matched to a gene: 8. The CDR3 totals 15 residues. The CDR3 sequence is CASSLRQGSGNTIYF. CDR3 bases: TGTGCCAGCAGTCTACGACAGGGTTCAGGAAACACCATATATTTT.

As concerns this clone: The germline gene is not matched at one end of the junction; a read error may be the cause. V gene TRBV5-6 combines with J gene TRBJ1-4, with D maybe TRBD1 (5 bases). Per the germline V gene, CDR1 is SGHDT and CDR2 is YYEEEE. CDR3 length: 14 residues. The CDR3 region is CASTLRTKGEKLFF. The CDR3 DNA reads TGTGCCAGCACCTTGCGGACCAAGGGGGAAAAACTGTTTTTT. Looking up the rest from reference TRBV5-6 and TRBJ1-4 gives the full variable domain: DAGVTQSPTHLIKTRGQQVTLRCSPKSGHDTVSWYQQALGQGPQFIFQYYEEEERQRGNFPDRFSGHQFPNYSSELNVNALLLGDSALYLCASTLRTKGEKLFFGSGTQLSVL.

The chain links TRBV7-6 to TRBJ1-1; tentatively, D is TRBD1 (5 bases). Looked up from germline, CDR1 is SGHVS and CDR2 is FNYEAQ. The CDR3 consists of 13 residues. V was clipped by 4 bases and J by 4 bases, with 10 bases between them. CDR3 bases: TGTGCCAGCAGCTACGGGGGATCCACTGAAGCTTTCTTT. Protein product: CASSYGGSTEAFF. Supplemented by reference TRBV7-6 and TRBJ1-1, the full variable domain reads GAGVSQSPRYKVTKRGQDVALRCDPISGHVSLYWYRQALGQGPEFLTYFNYEAQQDKSGLPNDRFSAERPEGSISTLTIQRTEQRDSAMYRCASSYGGSTEAFFGQGTRLTVV.

J is TRBJ2-5 and V is TRBV29-1; TRBD1 aligns across 7 bases. The CDR3 totals 16 residues. The V and J ends lost 4 bases and 3 bases, in that order; junction bases with no gene match: 14. Germline values: CDR1 SQVTM, CDR2 ANQGSEA. In DNA form, the CDR3 reads TGCAGCGTTGGCCTTCCCCGGGACAGTGTAAAAGAGACCCAGTACTTC. It translates to CSVGLPRDSVKETQYF.

The rearrangement joins TRBV19 to TRBJ1-1; D not certain. Germline CDR1 reads LNHDA; CDR2 reads SQIVND (reference sequence). V was pared by 4 bases and J by 4 bases, with 10 bases between. The CDR3 contains 13 residues. The CDR3 region is CASSTLVRTEAFF. The DNA of the CDR3 is TGTGCCAGTAGTACCTTGGTGCGCACTGAAGCTTTCTTT.

The J gene is TRBJ1-6, the V gene TRBV9, with TRBD1 as a possible D gene (5 bases). This CDR3 region has 14 residues. The germline V gene has CDR1 SGDLS and CDR2 YYNGEE. Trimming cost V 5 bases and J 8 bases, with 14 bases left between them. CDR3 in DNA: TGTGCCAGCAGTGCGGGACGGCTGCATTCACCCCTCCACTTT. It encodes CASSAGRLHSPLHF.

The chain couples TRBV18 to TRBJ2-1; unclear D gene. In germline, CDR1 is KGHSH, CDR2 LQKENI. The V and J ends lost 3 bases and 7 bases respectively, with 7 bases between them. This CDR3 has 12 amino acids. CDR3 bases: TGTGCCAGCTCACCCGTGAGTAATGAGCAGTTCTTC. Protein sequence: CASSPVSNEQFF.

The chain is built from TRBV29-1 and TRBJ2-2, with a weak D call TRBD1 (6 bases). The V gene's germline CDR1 is SQVTM and CDR2 ANQGSEA. V lost 4 bases and J 5 bases, leaving 17 bases between the germline ends. The CDR3 is 15 amino acids. Here the CDR3 reads CSVVVGRGYTGELFF. The CDR3 nucleotides are TGCAGCGTTGTAGTCGGCAGGGGTTATACCGGGGAGCTGTTTTTT.

The chain recombines TRBV4-3 with TRBJ2-3; 10 positions agree with TRBD2. CDR1 and CDR2 (germline): LGHNA, YSLEER. The CDR3 spans 16 residues. Germline trimming cut 1 base from V and 4 bases from J; bases unmatched to any gene: 5. CDR3 coding DNA: TGCGCCAGCAGCCAAGGCGCTAGCGGGAGCGCAGATACGCAGTATTTT. This codes for CASSQGASGSADTQYF.

The sample holds a few counts of this clone. V usage is TRBV19 and J usage is TRBJ2-1, with D perhaps matching TRBD2 (7 bases). The CDR3 spans 15 residues. Germline values: CDR1 LNHDA, CDR2 SQIVND (reference sequence). Trimming took off 7 bases at V and 1 base at J, with 14 bases between the two ends. CDR3: CASNRGGTSYNEQFF. For the CDR3, the DNA is TGTGCCAGTAATAGGGGGGGGACTTCCTACAATGAGCAGTTCTTC.

The chain uses TRBV18 and TRBJ2-5, with a weak D call TRBD2 (6 bases). Trimming took off 3 bases at V and 0 bases at J, with 17 bases between the two ends. This CDR3 region has 17 residues. CDR1 is KGHSH, CDR2 LQKENI, per germline. CDR3 DNA sequence: TGTGCCAGCTCACCCCGTGTGGGGGGTAAGAACCAAGAGACCCAGTACTTC. Amino acids: CASSPRVGGKNQETQYF.